Reported below is one T cell receptor beta chain. The table lists this clone with a count of one. Its antigen is unknown. Base qualities are missing; no much larger clone stands one base away. This sample is part of a study of T cells in narcolepsy (dated by TCRdb to the late 2010s). In terms of the full investigation: Patients with narcolepsy type 1 or type 2 (NT1, NT2) were enrolled in the study together with healthy control donors. The study sought autoreactive T cells targeting hypocretin neuron self-antigens (hypocretin, TRIB2) in narcolepsy patients, using TCR Vbeta sequencing to track clonotypes in blood and CSF. Summary of the overall study and its limitations: No sequences matching autoreactive T cell clones were present in some of the blood memory CD4+ repertoires from patients and controls. Plots comparing CSF and blood CD4+ T cell clonotypes from the same patient highlighted HCRT-specific and TRIB2-specific autoreactive clonotypes. According to the report, autoreactive clonotypes were detected serially in the blood of the same patients and of different patients, but not in healthy controls. Patients and controls had similar numbers of sequenced blood memory CD4+ clonotypes, with averages of roughly 38,000 in patients and 33,354 in controls.

The CDR3 contains 15 residues, cysteine and phenylalanine counted. Only CDR3 DNA remains: 45 bases, in frame from the first base. V loses 6 bases of germline sequence and J loses 6 bases, and the interval between the two ends is 15 bases. CDR1 KGHSH and CDR2 LQKENI are derived from the germline V gene. The library came from the immunoSEQ multiplex PCR assay. TCRdb obtained this table from immuneACCESS and retained in-frame rearrangements with V and J assigned. These tables miss some clones; where compared with another copy, unresolved V genes account for less than half of the shortfall, and the remainder is unexplained. This sample is represented by fewer than 40,000 clones; 81% of them were singletons. The top ten clonotypes cover about 2.5% of the sample. For TCR Vbeta sequencing, memory CD4+ T cells were sorted ex vivo from the peripheral blood of both healthy controls and narcolepsy patients.

This clonotype originated in a human donor in good health. The chain uses TRBV18 and TRBJ1-6; the D gene is perhaps TRBD1, from 5 matching bases. The sample consisted of memory (CD45RA-) CD4+ T cells from blood. According to the study, the label for this sample's cell subset or site signals: memory T cells sorted ex vivo from peripheral blood. The nucleotides read TGTGCCAGCTCTCCGCGGGGAGACAGTAATTCACCCCTCCACTTT. This yields the protein CASSPRGDSNSPLHF.